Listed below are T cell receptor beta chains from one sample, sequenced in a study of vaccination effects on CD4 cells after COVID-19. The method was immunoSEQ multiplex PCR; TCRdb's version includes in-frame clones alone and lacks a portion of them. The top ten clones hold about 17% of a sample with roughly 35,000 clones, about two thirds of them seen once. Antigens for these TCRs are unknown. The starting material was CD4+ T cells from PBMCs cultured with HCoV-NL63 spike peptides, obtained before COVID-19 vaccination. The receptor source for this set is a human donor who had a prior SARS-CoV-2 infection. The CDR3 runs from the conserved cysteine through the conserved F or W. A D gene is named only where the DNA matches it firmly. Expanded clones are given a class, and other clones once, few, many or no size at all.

CDR3aa: CASSLVLGDPTGELFF
CDR3nt: TGTGCCAGCAGCCTGGTGCTCGGGGATCCGACCGGGGAGCTGTTTTTT
d_gene: NA
j_gene: TRBJ2-2
abundance: NA
v_gene: TRBV5-4

CDR3aa: CASSLTSGLEETQYF
CDR3nt: TGCGCCAGCAGCTTGACCAGCGGCCTGGAAGAGACCCAGTACTTC
d_gene: NA
j_gene: TRBJ2-5
abundance: NA
v_gene: TRBV5-1

CDR3aa: CATSRGTGDLRNEKLFF
CDR3nt: TGTGCCACCAGCAGAGGGACAGGGGATCTTCGCAATGAAAAACTGTTTTTT
d_gene: TRBD1
j_gene: TRBJ1-4
abundance: NA
v_gene: TRBV15

CDR3aa: CAWKRGFDYGYTF
CDR3nt: TGTGCCTGGAAGAGGGGTTTCGACTATGGCTACACCTTC
d_gene: NA
j_gene: TRBJ1-2
abundance: NA
v_gene: TRBV30

CDR3aa: CASSFFPRTGGEKLFF
CDR3nt: TGTGCCAGCAGTTTTTTTCCCCGGACAGGGGGTGAAAAACTGTTTTTT
d_gene: TRBD1
j_gene: TRBJ1-4
abundance: NA
v_gene: TRBV28

CDR3aa: CAWTSTTGGYTF
CDR3nt: TGTGCCTGGACCTCAACTACGGGTGGCTACACCTTC
d_gene: NA
j_gene: TRBJ1-2
abundance: few
v_gene: TRBV30

CDR3aa: CASSRQGAITMNEKLFF
CDR3nt: TGTGCCAGCTCACGACAGGGGGCGATTACGATGAATGAAAAACTGTTTTTT
d_gene: TRBD1
j_gene: TRBJ1-4
abundance: NA
v_gene: TRBV18

CDR3aa: CASSVGYEQFF
CDR3nt: TGTGCCAGCAGTGTCGGGTATGAGCAGTTCTTC
d_gene: NA
j_gene: TRBJ2-1
abundance: NA
v_gene: TRBV2

CDR3aa: CASSYSGTSRLLQYF
CDR3nt: TGTGCCAGCAGTTACTCCGGGACTAGCAGGCTTCTTCAGTACTTC
d_gene: TRBD2
j_gene: TRBJ2-4
abundance: NA
v_gene: TRBV6-5

CDR3aa: CASKVRAAYEQYF
CDR3nt: TGTGCCAGCAAGGTCAGGGCGGCCTACGAGCAGTACTTC
d_gene: NA
j_gene: TRBJ2-7
abundance: few
v_gene: TRBV6-5

CDR3aa: CASSKLRDSYDSGNTIYF
CDR3nt: TGTGCCAGCAGTAAACTTCGGGACAGCTACGACTCTGGAAACACCATATATTTT
d_gene: TRBD1
j_gene: TRBJ1-3
abundance: few
v_gene: TRBV2

CDR3aa: CASSTGDFYNEQFF
CDR3nt: TGTGCCAGTAGTACTGGGGACTTCTACAATGAGCAGTTCTTC
d_gene: NA
j_gene: TRBJ2-1
abundance: NA
v_gene: TRBV19

CDR3aa: CASSPGLDQPQHF
CDR3nt: TGTGCCAGCAGCCCAGGGTTAGATCAGCCCCAGCATTTT
d_gene: NA
j_gene: TRBJ1-5
abundance: few
v_gene: TRBV28

CDR3aa: CASSPGTGTSGAEAFF
CDR3nt: TGTGCCAGCAGCCCGGGGACAGGAACCTCCGGAGCTGAAGCTTTCTTT
d_gene: TRBD1
j_gene: TRBJ1-1
abundance: NA
v_gene: TRBV7-9

CDR3aa: CASSGGGLAGETQYF
CDR3nt: TGTGCCAGCAGCGGGGGGGGACTAGCGGGTGAGACCCAGTACTTC
d_gene: TRBD2
j_gene: TRBJ2-5
abundance: NA
v_gene: TRBV7-2

CDR3aa: CATSRDQQYNTEAFF
CDR3nt: TGTGCCACCAGCAGAGATCAACAATATAACACTGAAGCTTTCTTT
d_gene: NA
j_gene: TRBJ1-1
abundance: NA
v_gene: TRBV15

CDR3aa: CASSPGRVGSGANVLTF
CDR3nt: TGTGCCAGCAGCCCGGGCCGGGTGGGCTCTGGGGCCAACGTCCTGACTTTC
d_gene: NA
j_gene: TRBJ2-6
abundance: NA
v_gene: TRBV7-8

CDR3aa: CASSTGTVSSLLF
CDR3nt: TGTGCCAGCAGTACCGGGACAGTCTCCTCCTTGTTGTTT
d_gene: TRBD1
j_gene: TRBJ1-6
abundance: few
v_gene: TRBV2

CDR3aa: CASSQQQNSPLHF
CDR3nt: TGTGCCAGCAGCCAACAGCAGAATTCACCCCTCCACTTT
d_gene: NA
j_gene: TRBJ1-6
abundance: NA
v_gene: TRBV3-1/TRBV3-2

CDR3aa: CASGHQANEKLFF
CDR3nt: TGTGCCAGCGGCCATCAGGCTAATGAAAAACTGTTTTTT
d_gene: NA
j_gene: TRBJ1-4
abundance: NA
v_gene: TRBV12-3/TRBV12-4

CDR3aa: CASSWAGTAADEQYF
CDR3nt: TGTGCCAGCAGCTGGGCCGGGACAGCGGCTGACGAGCAGTACTTC
d_gene: TRBD1
j_gene: TRBJ2-7
abundance: NA
v_gene: TRBV7-9

CDR3aa: CASSPPQGSGYTF
CDR3nt: TGTGCCAGCTCACCACCGCAGGGCTCTGGCTACACCTTC
d_gene: NA
j_gene: TRBJ1-2
abundance: NA
v_gene: TRBV18

CDR3aa: CASSLGVSSYNEQFF
CDR3nt: TGCGCCAGCAGCTTGGGGGTTAGCTCCTACAATGAGCAGTTCTTC
d_gene: NA
j_gene: TRBJ2-1
abundance: NA
v_gene: TRBV5-1

CDR3aa: CASSLDGETQYF
CDR3nt: TGTGCCAGCAGCTTGGATGGAGAGACCCAGTACTTC
d_gene: NA
j_gene: TRBJ2-5
abundance: few
v_gene: TRBV5-4

CDR3aa: CASSQDLWSYNEQFF
CDR3nt: TGCGCCAGCAGCCAAGATCTTTGGTCGTACAATGAGCAGTTCTTC
d_gene: NA
j_gene: TRBJ2-1
abundance: NA
v_gene: TRBV4-3

CDR3aa: CASVLFGGVSEQFF
CDR3nt: TGTGCTAGTGTTTTGTTTGGCGGGGTCAGTGAGCAGTTCTTC
d_gene: NA
j_gene: TRBJ2-1
abundance: NA
v_gene: TRBV12-5

CDR3aa: CASSARLSSGNTIYF
CDR3nt: TGTGCCAGCAGTGCCCGACTGAGCTCTGGAAACACCATATATTTT
d_gene: NA
j_gene: TRBJ1-3
abundance: NA
v_gene: TRBV2

CDR3aa: CASSLGLAFNEQFF
CDR3nt: TGCGCCAGCAGCCTGGGACTAGCGTTCAATGAGCAGTTCTTC
d_gene: TRBD2
j_gene: TRBJ2-1
abundance: NA
v_gene: TRBV5-1

CDR3aa: CASSSTGYGYTF
CDR3nt: TGTGCCAGCAGCTCGACAGGCTATGGCTACACCTTC
d_gene: NA
j_gene: TRBJ1-2
abundance: few
v_gene: TRBV5-6

CDR3aa: CAISDAGGRTDTQYF
CDR3nt: TGTGCCATCAGTGACGCGGGGGGCCGCACAGATACGCAGTATTTT
d_gene: TRBD2
j_gene: TRBJ2-3
abundance: NA
v_gene: TRBV10-3

CDR3aa: CASSYFRDGTAYGYTF
CDR3nt: TGTGCCAGCAGTTATTTCCGCGATGGGACAGCCTATGGCTACACCTTC
d_gene: TRBD1
j_gene: TRBJ1-2
abundance: once
v_gene: TRBV6-5

CDR3aa: CASSQSGFHIDTQYF
CDR3nt: TGTGCCAGCAGCCAATCGGGGTTCCACATCGATACGCAGTATTTT
d_gene: NA
j_gene: TRBJ2-3
abundance: NA
v_gene: TRBV16

CDR3aa: CASSQAAKNIQYF
CDR3nt: TGTGCCAGCAGCCAGGCCGCCAAAAACATTCAGTACTTC
d_gene: NA
j_gene: TRBJ2-4
abundance: NA
v_gene: TRBV4-2

CDR3aa: CASNRLGEQETQYF
CDR3nt: TGTGCCAGCAACCGGTTGGGGGAACAAGAGACCCAGTACTTC
d_gene: NA
j_gene: TRBJ2-5
abundance: NA
v_gene: TRBV7-8

CDR3aa: CASSTTGTGINEQFF
CDR3nt: TGTGCCAGCAGTACGACCGGGACAGGGATCAATGAGCAGTTCTTC
d_gene: TRBD1
j_gene: TRBJ2-1
abundance: few
v_gene: TRBV6-2/TRBV6-3

CDR3aa: CASSEWGLNYGYTF
CDR3nt: TGTGCCAGCAGCGAGTGGGGGCTCAACTATGGCTACACCTTC
d_gene: NA
j_gene: TRBJ1-2
abundance: NA
v_gene: TRBV9

CDR3aa: CASGDRSYEQYF
CDR3nt: TGTGCCAGCGGAGACAGGTCCTACGAGCAGTACTTC
d_gene: NA
j_gene: TRBJ2-7
abundance: NA
v_gene: TRBV25-1

CDR3aa: CASSLGLFSLRGGTEAFF
CDR3nt: TGTGCCAGCAGCTTAGGGCTTTTTTCTCTCAGGGGAGGGACTGAAGCTTTCTTT
d_gene: NA
j_gene: TRBJ1-1
abundance: NA
v_gene: TRBV13

CDR3aa: CASSFTGDSYGYTF
CDR3nt: TGTGCCAGCAGCTTTACAGGGGATAGCTATGGCTACACCTTC
d_gene: TRBD1
j_gene: TRBJ1-2
abundance: few
v_gene: TRBV7-2

CDR3aa: CASSPGGEFNYGYTF
CDR3nt: TGTGCCAGCTCACCGGGCGGGGAATTTAACTATGGCTACACCTTC
d_gene: NA
j_gene: TRBJ1-2
abundance: NA
v_gene: TRBV18

CDR3aa: CASSPPSDGPSNYGYTF
CDR3nt: TGTGCCAGCTCACCACCGTCTGATGGGCCTTCTAACTATGGCTACACCTTC
d_gene: NA
j_gene: TRBJ1-2
abundance: few
v_gene: TRBV18

CDR3aa: CASSEGGEPQHF
CDR3nt: TGTGCCAGCAGTGAAGGTGGGGAGCCCCAGCATTTT
d_gene: NA
j_gene: TRBJ1-5
abundance: NA
v_gene: TRBV2

CDR3aa: CASRMRLADTGELFF
CDR3nt: TGTGCCAGCAGAATGCGACTAGCGGACACCGGGGAGCTGTTTTTT
d_gene: TRBD2
j_gene: TRBJ2-2
abundance: medium-sized
v_gene: TRBV2

CDR3aa: CASRLTGGSNQPQHF
CDR3nt: TGTGCCAGCAGGCTTACAGGGGGTAGCAATCAGCCCCAGCATTTT
d_gene: TRBD1
j_gene: TRBJ1-5
abundance: NA
v_gene: TRBV6-5

CDR3aa: CSASGLAGGLEDTQYF
CDR3nt: TGCAGTGCTAGTGGGCTAGCGGGAGGCCTCGAAGATACGCAGTATTTT
d_gene: TRBD2
j_gene: TRBJ2-3
abundance: NA
v_gene: TRBV20-1

CDR3aa: CASSVDPSNNEQFF
CDR3nt: TGTGCCAGCAGCGTAGACCCATCTAATAATGAGCAGTTCTTC
d_gene: NA
j_gene: TRBJ2-1
abundance: few
v_gene: TRBV9

CDR3aa: CASSPGQGSPLHF
CDR3nt: TGTGCCAGCAGCCCCGGGCAAGGTTCACCCCTCCACTTT
d_gene: NA
j_gene: TRBJ1-6
abundance: NA
v_gene: TRBV5-4

CDR3aa: CASSRTGPATNEKLFF
CDR3nt: TGTGCCAGTAGTAGGACAGGCCCTGCAACTAATGAAAAACTGTTTTTT
d_gene: TRBD1
j_gene: TRBJ1-4
abundance: NA
v_gene: TRBV19

CDR3aa: CASSFSGLAGYTF
CDR3nt: TGTGCCAGCAGCTTTTCAGGGTTAGCTGGCTACACCTTC
d_gene: NA
j_gene: TRBJ1-2
abundance: NA
v_gene: TRBV7-2

CDR3aa: CASSLGLAQETQYF
CDR3nt: TGTGCCAGCAGCTTGGGACTAGCCCAAGAGACCCAGTACTTC
d_gene: TRBD2
j_gene: TRBJ2-5
abundance: NA
v_gene: TRBV5-4

CDR3aa: CASSQPGNSYEQYF
CDR3nt: TGTGCCAGCAGCCAGCCGGGCAACTCCTACGAGCAGTACTTC
d_gene: NA
j_gene: TRBJ2-7
abundance: NA
v_gene: TRBV3-1/TRBV3-2

CDR3aa: CASSLVGAAGEEQYF
CDR3nt: TGCGCCAGCAGCTTGGTTGGGGCAGCGGGGGAAGAGCAGTACTTC
d_gene: TRBD2
j_gene: TRBJ2-7
abundance: few
v_gene: TRBV5-1

CDR3aa: CASSHHLSGERDIQYF
CDR3nt: TGCGCCAGCAGCCATCATCTCTCAGGGGAGAGGGACATTCAGTACTTC
d_gene: NA
j_gene: TRBJ2-4
abundance: few
v_gene: TRBV4-3

CDR3aa: CASILAGEETQYF
CDR3nt: TGTGCCAGCATACTAGCGGGGGAAGAGACCCAGTACTTC
d_gene: TRBD2
j_gene: TRBJ2-5
abundance: NA
v_gene: TRBV6-6

CDR3aa: CASSSSEVLNYGYTF
CDR3nt: TGTGCCAGCAGCTCATCAGAAGTCCTTAACTATGGCTACACCTTC
d_gene: NA
j_gene: TRBJ1-2
abundance: NA
v_gene: TRBV5-8

CDR3aa: CASSAYTGGVGGSPLHF
CDR3nt: TGCGCCAGCAGCGCTTACACAGGGGGCGTAGGTGGTTCACCCCTCCACTTT
d_gene: TRBD1
j_gene: TRBJ1-6
abundance: NA
v_gene: TRBV5-1

CDR3aa: CASSQEDGTGVGYTF
CDR3nt: TGCGCCAGCAGCCAAGAGGACGGGACAGGAGTTGGCTACACCTTC
d_gene: TRBD1
j_gene: TRBJ1-2
abundance: NA
v_gene: TRBV4-1

CDR3aa: CASSQASTGDTGELFF
CDR3nt: TGTGCCAGCAGCCAAGCGTCAACAGGGGACACCGGGGAGCTGTTTTTT
d_gene: TRBD1
j_gene: TRBJ2-2
abundance: few
v_gene: TRBV4-2

CDR3aa: CASSLGSLLYEQYF
CDR3nt: TGTGCCAGCAGCTTAGGGAGTTTGCTCTACGAGCAGTACTTC
d_gene: NA
j_gene: TRBJ2-7
abundance: NA
v_gene: TRBV7-2